The 14 T cell receptor beta chains below all came from one sample that was sequenced in a study of cytomegalovirus exposure and HLA in healthy donors. Both 60 Vbeta primers and 13 Jbeta primers went into the PCR. Profiled with immunoSEQ multiplex PCR; TCRdb holds only in-frame clones, not every one. Found here are about 130,000 clones, about 81% of them singletons; the top ten hold 0.95% to 1.4%. The sequenced material came from PBMCs. These receptors all come from a woman aged 30 to 39 in good health and CMV-seronegative.

J is TRBJ1-1 and V is TRBV30, with no clear D. V lost 2 bases, J lost 3 bases, and 10 bases lay in between. The CDR3 loop spans 13 amino acids. Germline CDR1 GTSNPN, CDR2 SVGIG (reference sequence). Here the CDR3 DNA reads TGTGCCTGGAGTTGGAGGGAAGACACTGAAGCTTTCTTT. Translation gives CAWSWREDTEAFF.

The genes are TRBV7-9 and TRBJ1-1, with D possibly being TRBD1 (6 bases). The germline V and J ends were trimmed by 6 bases and 8 bases, with 13 bases remaining between them. Per germline, CDR1 SEHNR and CDR2 FQNEAQ (reference sequence). CDR3 length: 12 residues. CDR3 DNA: TGTGCCAGCAGTAGAGAGGACAGAGAAGCTTTCTTT. This codes for CASSREDREAFF.

The chain carries TRBV6-1 and TRBJ1-1; D is ambiguous. CDR1 and CDR2 from the germline V gene are MNHNS and SASEGT. This CDR3 has 14 residues. V was pared by 2 bases and J by 1 base, with 8 bases between. This CDR3 reads CASSELGSNTEAFF. Here the CDR3 DNA reads TGTGCCAGCAGTGAACTCGGGTCGAACACTGAAGCTTTCTTT.

The chain combines TRBV5-1 with TRBJ2-7, with D perhaps matching TRBD2 (5 bases). V dropped 1 base and J dropped 5 bases, with 16 bases sitting between them. The CDR3 extends over 15 amino acids. In germline, CDR1 is SGHRS, CDR2 YFSETQ. Here the CDR3 DNA reads TGCGCCAGCAGCTTGTTCCCAGAGGGTTCCAACGAGCAGTACTTC. Translating gives CASSLFPEGSNEQYF. The full variable domain, with the rest looked up from reference TRBV5-1 and TRBJ2-7, is KAGVTQTPRYLIKTRGQQVTLSCSPISGHRSVSWYQQTPGQGLQFLFEYFSETQRNKGNFPGRFSGRQFSNSRSEMNVSTLELGDSALYLCASSLFPEGSNEQYFGPGTRLTVT.

This chain uses TRBV7-2 with TRBJ2-1; TRBD2 aligns across 8 bases. Germline V gene data show CDR1 as SGHTA and CDR2 as FQGNSA. This CDR3 has 15 amino acids. The V segment lost 1 base and the J segment 4 bases; nucleotides outside the gene matches: 3. The CDR3 region has the DNA TGTGCCAGCAGCTTAGAGGTAGCGGGGTACAATGAGCAGTTCTTC. Protein product: CASSLEVAGYNEQFF.

V gene TRBV5-4 combines with J gene TRBJ2-1; a weak D match, TRBD2 (6 bases). Trimming removed 0 bases from V and 2 bases from J, with 9 bases in between. Germline V lookup: CDR1 SGHNT, CDR2 YYREEE (reference sequence). This CDR3 has 15 residues. This chain's CDR3 is CASSLGRDAYNEQFF. The DNA for the CDR3 is TGTGCCAGCAGCTTGGGGCGGGACGCCTACAATGAGCAGTTCTTC.

The chain joins TRBV9 to TRBJ1-4; the D is unclear. The CDR3 covers 14 residues. Germline CDR1 and CDR2: SGDLS and YYNGEE. The V end lost 4 bases, the J end lost 8 bases, and 15 bases lay between the germline ends. CDR3 sequence: CASSSTSKREKLFF. The CDR3 DNA is TGTGCCAGCAGCTCCACTTCAAAACGAGAAAAACTGTTTTTT.

The V call is TRBV6-5, the J call TRBJ1-1; no definite D call. Germline V CDR1 and CDR2: MNHEY, SVGAGI. Trimming pared 6 bases from V and 7 bases from J, leaving 12 bases between. The CDR3 consists of 12 residues. CDR3: CASRGVHFEAFF. The CDR3 DNA reads TGTGCCAGCAGGGGAGTCCACTTTGAAGCTTTCTTT.

The chain employs TRBV5-4 and TRBJ2-5; unclear D gene. Germline values: CDR1 SGHNT, CDR2 YYREEE (reference sequence). The V gene lost 3 bases and the J gene lost 2 bases, with 8 bases spanning the gap. The CDR3 is made up of 13 amino acids. CDR3 region: CASSSPPQETQYF. In nucleotides, the CDR3 is TGTGCCAGCAGCTCCCCCCCTCAAGAGACCCAGTACTTC.

The chain links TRBV7-3 to TRBJ2-1, with D perhaps TRBD2 (5 bases). The V gene lost 5 bases and the J gene lost 2 bases, with 19 bases spanning the gap. The germline gives CDR1 SGHTA, CDR2 FQGTGA. CDR3 length: 17 residues. CDR3 sequence: CASSPNALANTYNEQFF. DNA for the CDR3: TGTGCCAGCAGCCCAAATGCCTTAGCGAATACCTACAATGAGCAGTTCTTC.

V gene TRBV5-4 combines with J gene TRBJ2-7; TRBD1 might be the D (6 bases). Trimming removed 3 bases from V and 2 bases from J, with 15 bases in between. The CDR3 is made up of 15 amino acids. The germline V gene encodes CDR1 SGHNT and CDR2 YYREEE (reference sequence). CDR3 region: CASSSTPGQTYEQYF. CDR3 sequence (DNA): TGTGCCAGCAGCTCTACACCGGGACAAACCTACGAGCAGTACTTC.

This clone appeared a few times. V and J are TRBV5-1 and TRBJ2-3; a weak D match, TRBD2 (5 bases). The CDR3 runs to 15 residues. V was trimmed by 0 bases and J by 3 bases, leaving 11 bases between them. CDR1 SGHRS and CDR2 YFSETQ come from the germline V gene. The CDR3 coding sequence is TGCGCCAGCAGCTTGGCCGGGATAGGGACAGATACGCAGTATTTT. This codes for CASSLAGIGTDTQYF.

The rearrangement uses TRBV19 and TRBJ1-2; 9 bases are shared with TRBD1. From germline, CDR1 is LNHDA and CDR2 SQIVND (reference sequence). The V and J ends lost 6 bases and 6 bases, in that order; junction bases with no gene match: 2. The CDR3 contains 12 residues. CDR3: CASSRTGDGYTF. DNA of the CDR3: TGTGCCAGTAGCCGGACAGGGGATGGCTACACCTTC.

The V call is TRBV7-9, the J call TRBJ1-5, with D unclear. Trimming stripped 8 bases from V and 9 bases from J, with 8 bases between. CDR1 and CDR2 (germline): SEHNR, FQNEAQ (reference sequence). This CDR3 has 10 amino acids. The CDR3 DNA follows: TGTGCCAGCGGCCCTTGGCCCCAGCATTTT. This translates into CASGPWPQHF.